The 28 T cell receptor beta chains below were found in one sample sequenced in a study of blood T cell repertoires in COVID-19. Produced via immunoSEQ multiplex PCR; TCRdb's table is partial and in-frame only. The repertoire holds approximately 440,000 clones, around 89% seen once, with around an eighth in the top ten. Sequencing was done on a sample of peripheral blood. These receptors originate from a woman aged 45-60 years with COVID-19, enrolled during active disease.

This clone was seen only once. V gene TRBV6-5 combines with J gene TRBJ2-5; a possible D gene is TRBD2 (7 bases). From germline, CDR1 is MNHEY and CDR2 SVGAGI. This CDR3 is built from 12 residues. V was shortened by 8 bases and J by 5 bases, with 12 bases between the two germline ends. This CDR3 is CASGGARETQYF. In nucleotides, the CDR3 is TGTGCCAGCGGGGGGGCTCGCGAGACCCAGTACTTC.

The genes are TRBV7-9 and TRBJ1-2, with TRBD1 matching over 8 bases. The V and J ends lost 1 base and 2 bases, in that order; junction bases with no gene match: 9. The CDR3 contains 17 residues. Germline values: CDR1 SEHNR, CDR2 FQNEAQ (reference sequence). The CDR3 coding sequence is TGTGCCAGCAGCTTAGGACCGCCTGGGACAGGAAACTATGGCTACACCTTC. Translating gives CASSLGPPGTGNYGYTF.

The V gene is TRBV5-4, the J gene TRBJ2-7, with 11 bases aligning to TRBD1. J was trimmed by 3 bases and V by 5 bases; bases with no gene match: 7. The germline gives CDR1 SGHNT, CDR2 YYREEE (reference sequence). The CDR3 is 15 residues long. CDR3 in amino acids: CASSYWTGGIYEQYF. CDR3 coding DNA: TGTGCCAGCAGTTATTGGACAGGGGGCATCTACGAGCAGTACTTC.

The V and J genes are TRBV27 and TRBJ2-7; no clear D. The CDR3 consists of 14 residues. Trimming cost V 1 base and J 5 bases, with 12 bases left between them. Germline-derived CDR1 and CDR2 are MNHEY and SMNVEV (reference sequence). The CDR3: CASSLLPNPHEQYF. The CDR3 DNA reads as TGTGCCAGCAGTTTATTACCTAACCCTCACGAGCAGTACTTC.

A single count supports this clone. This chain connects TRBV7-9 to TRBJ2-5; no firm D call. The germline CDR1 and CDR2 sequences are SEHNR and FQNEAQ (reference sequence). The CDR3 contains 14 residues. Trimming took off 5 bases at V and 4 bases at J, with 14 bases between the two ends. The chain's CDR3 is CASSPSPRLETQYF. In DNA form, the CDR3 reads TGTGCCAGCAGCCCCAGTCCTAGGTTAGAGACCCAGTACTTC.

The chain employs TRBV5-1 and TRBJ2-1; possibly TRBD2 for D (7 bases). This CDR3 has 14 amino acids. Trimming stripped 5 bases from V and 8 bases from J, with 17 bases between. Germline CDR1 SGHRS, CDR2 YFSETQ. CDR3 amino acids: CASRVEGGNYEQFF. In DNA, the CDR3 is TGCGCCAGCAGAGTGGAGGGGGGGAACTATGAGCAGTTCTTC.

This CDR3 is CASSRWTGGNTGELFF. In nucleotides, the CDR3 is TGCGCCAGCAGCCGTTGGACAGGGGGCAACACCGGGGAGCTGTTTTTT. The V gene is TRBV5-1, the J gene TRBJ2-2, with 11 bases fitting TRBD1. The germline V gene has CDR1 SGHRS and CDR2 YFSETQ. The CDR3 covers 16 residues. V was pared by 4 bases and J by 2 bases, with 4 bases of the junction left unmatched. Full variable domain (missing parts from reference TRBV5-1 and TRBJ2-2): KAGVTQTPRYLIKTRGQQVTLSCSPISGHRSVSWYQQTPGQGLQFLFEYFSETQRNKGNFPGRFSGRQFSNSRSEMNVSTLELGDSALYLCASSRWTGGNTGELFFGEGSRLTVL.

The chain combines TRBV27 with TRBJ2-1, with D perhaps matching TRBD2 (6 bases). Deletions cut 3 bases from V and 7 bases from J, with 16 bases between. Germline V gives CDR1 MNHEY, CDR2 SMNVEV (reference sequence). CDR3 size: 15 residues. The CDR3 coding sequence is TGTGCCAGCAGTTTCGCGGGGCCAGCGTTTAATGAGCAGTTCTTC. It yields the protein CASSFAGPAFNEQFF.

CDR3 sequence (DNA): TGTGCCACCAGTGTGGGTACAGGGTCACCCACTGAAGCTTTCTTT. This translates into CATSVGTGSPTEAFF. The chain joins TRBV24-1 to TRBJ1-1, with D maybe TRBD1 (6 bases). Germline assignment: CDR1 KGHDR and CDR2 SFDVKD. CDR3 length: 15 residues. The ends were cut back, 5 bases at V and 4 bases at J, with 16 bases in the middle.

This clone appeared a few times. This sequence joins TRBV19 and TRBJ2-2; TRBD1 might be the D (7 bases). V lost 3 bases to trimming and J lost 5 bases, with 13 bases between them. Germline V gene data show CDR1 as LNHDA and CDR2 as SQIVND (reference sequence). The CDR3 runs to 15 residues. The CDR3 sequence is CASSMEGARTGELFF. In DNA, the CDR3 is TGTGCCAGTAGTATGGAGGGGGCGAGGACCGGGGAGCTGTTTTTT.

This chain joins TRBV5-1 and TRBJ1-3; a weak D match, TRBD1 (5 bases). CDR1 and CDR2 (germline): SGHRS, YFSETQ. The V end lost 3 bases, the J end lost 0 bases, and 10 bases lay between the germline ends. The CDR3 is 15 amino acids. The DNA of the CDR3 is TGCGCCAGCAGCTGGTCGACAGACTCTGGAAACACCATATATTTT. As protein: CASSWSTDSGNTIYF.

Notes on this clone: Additional DNA sequences in this sample encode the identical CDR3. The chain joins TRBV7-3 to TRBJ2-2; D call uncertain. V was cut by 2 bases and J by 5 bases, with 3 bases left in between. This CDR3 is 12 amino acids long. In germline, CDR1 is SGHTA, CDR2 FQGTGA. The CDR3 DNA sequence: TGTGCCAGCAGCTTATTAACCGGGGAGCTGTTTTTT. This translates into CASSLLTGELFF.

The chain carries TRBV5-8 and TRBJ1-1; TRBD1 aligns across 9 bases. Per the germline V gene, CDR1 is SGHTS and CDR2 is YDEGEE. The CDR3 sequence is 18 residues long. Germline trimming cut 3 bases from V and 0 bases from J; bases unmatched to any gene: 12. CDR3 protein: CASSSLTSDRGLNTEAFF. For the CDR3, the DNA is TGTGCCAGCAGCTCTCTTACCTCGGACAGGGGCCTGAACACTGAAGCTTTCTTT.

This chain joins TRBV12-3 or TRBV12-4 and TRBJ2-2, with D maybe TRBD1 (6 bases). Trimming took off 1 base at V and 8 bases at J, with 8 bases between the two ends. This CDR3 spans 13 amino acids. The DNA of the CDR3 is TGTGCCAGCAGTTTAGGGGGGCGTGGGGAGCTGTTTTTT. Its translation: CASSLGGRGELFF.

J is TRBJ1-3 and V is TRBV7-8, with a weak D call TRBD1 (5 bases). Germline V CDR1 and CDR2: SGHVS, FQNEAQ. The CDR3 sequence is 17 residues long. V was trimmed by 7 bases and J by 0 bases, leaving 19 bases between them. The CDR3 here is CASTPGTAFFSGNTIYF. As DNA, the CDR3 is TGTGCCAGCACCCCGGGGACTGCTTTCTTCTCTGGAAACACCATATATTTT.

The chain couples TRBV18 to TRBJ1-2; 7 bases fit TRBD1. CDR3 length equals 16 residues. The junction had 12 bases not matched to a gene; V was cut back by 4 bases and J by 4 bases. Looked up from germline, CDR1 is KGHSH and CDR2 is LQKENI. The CDR3 DNA sequence: TGTGCCAGCTCACGAGACTTCGGACAGGACGCCTATGGCTACACCTTC. This sequence encodes CASSRDFGQDAYGYTF.

This chain joins TRBV7-9 and TRBJ2-2; TRBD1 agrees at 7 bases. V was pared by 6 bases and J by 4 bases, with 8 bases of the junction left unmatched. Per germline, CDR1 SEHNR and CDR2 FQNEAQ (reference sequence). The CDR3 consists of 15 residues. The CDR3 protein is CASRGAGGSTGELFF. The CDR3 nucleotides read TGTGCCAGCAGAGGGGCAGGGGGAAGCACCGGGGAGCTGTTTTTT.

This chain links TRBV19 with TRBJ1-3, with 7 bases that match TRBD1. From germline, CDR1 is LNHDA and CDR2 SQIVND (reference sequence). Trimming at V came to 6 bases and at J to 0 bases, leaving 5 bases not matched to a gene. The CDR3 consists of 15 residues. CDR3 sequence: CASSTGVPSGNTIYF. CDR3 DNA: TGTGCCAGTAGCACAGGGGTCCCCTCTGGAAACACCATATATTTT. Full variable domain (remainder filled in from reference TRBV19 and TRBJ1-3): DGGITQSPKYLFRKEGQNVTLSCEQNLNHDAMYWYRQDPGQGLRLIYYSQIVNDFQKGDIAEGYSVSREKKESFPLTVTSAQKNPTAFYLCASSTGVPSGNTIYFGEGSWLTVV.

The J gene is TRBJ2-2, the V gene TRBV6-5; D is undetermined. CDR3 length equals 13 residues. Trimming took 7 bases from V and 7 from J, leaving 13 bases between them. The germline gives CDR1 MNHEY, CDR2 SVGAGI. CDR3 region: CASNSNRIGELFF. In DNA form, the CDR3 reads TGTGCCAGCAACAGCAACCGAATCGGGGAGCTGTTTTTT.

V is TRBV13 and J is TRBJ1-1, with D unresolved. Trimming shortened V by 6 bases and J by 1 base, and 18 bases separated the two germline ends. The CDR3 is 16 amino acids. Germline CDR1 PRHDT, CDR2 FYEKMQ (reference sequence). The CDR3 protein is CASRRGVEDSNTEAFF. The CDR3 nucleotides read TGTGCCAGCAGGAGAGGCGTGGAGGACTCGAACACTGAAGCTTTCTTT.

This clone occurred once. The chain is built from TRBV5-5 and TRBJ2-1, with D maybe TRBD2 (6 bases). Trimming shortened V by 3 bases and J by 5 bases, and 15 bases separated the two germline ends. The CDR3 totals 15 residues. Germline V gives CDR1 SGHKS, CDR2 YYEKEE (reference sequence). CDR3 protein: CASSYPGGAHNEQFF. Here the CDR3 DNA reads TGTGCCAGCAGCTACCCGGGCGGGGCCCACAATGAGCAGTTCTTC.

The chain is built from TRBV18 and TRBJ1-3; no reliable D call. The CDR3 sequence is 14 residues long. Germline V gene lookup returns CDR1 KGHSH and CDR2 LQKENI. Trimming removed 3 bases from V and 0 bases from J, with 6 bases in between. This chain's CDR3 is CASSPSLSGNTIYF. In DNA, the CDR3 is TGTGCCAGCTCACCGAGCCTCTCTGGAAACACCATATATTTT.

V usage is TRBV11-2 and J usage is TRBJ1-2, with D perhaps TRBD1 (6 bases). The CDR3 has 14 amino acids. The V and J ends lost 1 base and 6 bases respectively, with 12 bases between them. Germline CDR1 reads SGHAT; CDR2 reads FQNNGV. The CDR3 is CASSLGVPGDGYTF. CDR3 sequence (DNA): TGTGCCAGCAGCTTAGGGGTACCAGGGGATGGCTACACCTTC.

CDR3 sequence: CASSFGTEDGYTF. CDR3 sequence (DNA): TGTGCCAGCAGCTTCGGGACAGAGGATGGCTACACCTTC. V and J are TRBV11-2 and TRBJ1-2; 7 nucleotides align to TRBD1. There are 13 residues in the CDR3. Germline-derived CDR1 and CDR2 are SGHAT and FQNNGV. Trimming took 3 bases from V and 6 from J; bases not matched to a gene: 4. The full variable domain, rest sourced from reference TRBV11-2 and TRBJ1-2, is EAGVAQSPRYKIIEKRQSVAFWCNPISGHATLYWYQQILGQGPKLLIQFQNNGVVDDSQLPKDRFSAERLKGVDSTLKIQPAKLEDSAVYLCASSFGTEDGYTFGSGTRLTVV.

In regard to this clone: Since the CDR3 does not end with the conserved phenylalanine or tryptophan, this likely comes from a read error. The DNA is left out, because the CDR3 cannot be placed on it with certainty; the CDR3 is given as TCRdb lists it. The V call is TRBV6-1, the J call TRBJ1-1. Germline lookup yields CDR1 MNHNS and CDR2 SASEGT. The CDR3 region is 11 residues in length, termini included. CDR3 loop: CASSEVVGMVH.

The sample holds one count of this clone. This chain uses TRBV30 with TRBJ2-7; 8 bases align to TRBD2. CDR1 GTSNPN and CDR2 SVGIG come from the germline V gene (reference sequence). The CDR3 contains 15 residues. V was clipped by 2 bases and J by 5 bases; unmatched bases: 11. The CDR3: CAWSRGGLTGNEQYF. In DNA form, the CDR3 reads TGTGCCTGGAGTCGGGGGGGCCTGACGGGTAACGAGCAGTACTTC. The full variable domain, rest sourced from reference TRBV30 and TRBJ2-7, is SQTIHQWPATLVQPVGSPLSLECTVEGTSNPNLYWYRQAAGRGLQLLFYSVGIGQISSEVPQNLSASRPQDRQFILSSKKLLLSDSGFYLCAWSRGGLTGNEQYFGPGTRLTVT.

The V and J genes are TRBV7-2 and TRBJ2-3; 9 bases agree with TRBD2. The CDR3 spans 14 residues. Trimming cost V 1 base and J 9 bases; bases outside gene matches: 5. Germline V CDR1 and CDR2: SGHTA, FQGNSA. For the CDR3, the DNA is TGTGCCAGCAGCTTAGGAAGCGGGGGGTCCACGCAGTATTTT. Encoded protein: CASSLGSGGSTQYF.

This chain connects TRBV4-1 to TRBJ2-2; perhaps TRBD1 as D (6 bases). Per germline, CDR1 MGHRA and CDR2 YSYEKL. Deletions cut 0 bases from V and 9 bases from J, with 11 bases between. This CDR3 spans 14 amino acids. CDR3 DNA: TGCGCCAGCAGCCAAGATCAGGGGCGTAGGGAGCTGTTTTTT. Amino acid sequence: CASSQDQGRRELFF.